This T cell receptor beta chain was captured by sequencing in a study of T cells in Graves' hyperthyroidism and ophthalmopathy. Study results and caveats: Ophthalmopathy was model-predicted a median around seven months pre-onset.

This clonotype was counted many times. Its specificity is not known. Clinical Activity Scores of at least 3, NOSPECS grades of at least 4 and durations under 3 months characterized ophthalmopathy patients. The source material, RNA transcripts, was used to amplify TCR beta CDR3 regions. HTBI primers were used for first-round RT-PCR of the TCR CDR3. TCRdb ran MiXCR on the multiplex PCR reads and lists one entry per CDR3 protein. The profile covers around 600,000 distinct CDR3 sequences, with 13% to 15% appearing a single time and under 15% taken by the ten largest. With 10 bases clipped from V and 4 bases from J, the junction kept 7 bases outside the gene matches. The CDR3 runs to 13 residues. The V gene's germline CDR1 is MDHEN and CDR2 SYDVKM.

This rearrangement joins TRBV28 to TRBJ1-1; 9 bases are shared with TRBD1. The sequenced sample was blood. The sequence derives from a woman aged 45 to 65 with Graves' ophthalmopathy. In DNA form, the CDR3 reads TGTGCCATAACAAACAGGGGGCTCACTGAAGCTTTCTTT. Translation: CAITNRGLTEAFF.